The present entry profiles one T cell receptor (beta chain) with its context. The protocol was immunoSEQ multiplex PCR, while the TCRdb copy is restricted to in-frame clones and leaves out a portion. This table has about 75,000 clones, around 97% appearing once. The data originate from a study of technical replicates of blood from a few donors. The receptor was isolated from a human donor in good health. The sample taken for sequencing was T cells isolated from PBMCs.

Here the CDR3 DNA reads TGTGCCAGCTCACCACCCTCTGTCCCCAACTATGGCTACACCTTC. This translates into CASSPPSVPNYGYTF. The rearrangement joins TRBV18 to TRBJ1-2; the D is unclear. V lost 0 bases and J lost 2, with 10 bases in between. From germline, CDR1 is KGHSH and CDR2 LQKENI. There are 15 residues in the CDR3.